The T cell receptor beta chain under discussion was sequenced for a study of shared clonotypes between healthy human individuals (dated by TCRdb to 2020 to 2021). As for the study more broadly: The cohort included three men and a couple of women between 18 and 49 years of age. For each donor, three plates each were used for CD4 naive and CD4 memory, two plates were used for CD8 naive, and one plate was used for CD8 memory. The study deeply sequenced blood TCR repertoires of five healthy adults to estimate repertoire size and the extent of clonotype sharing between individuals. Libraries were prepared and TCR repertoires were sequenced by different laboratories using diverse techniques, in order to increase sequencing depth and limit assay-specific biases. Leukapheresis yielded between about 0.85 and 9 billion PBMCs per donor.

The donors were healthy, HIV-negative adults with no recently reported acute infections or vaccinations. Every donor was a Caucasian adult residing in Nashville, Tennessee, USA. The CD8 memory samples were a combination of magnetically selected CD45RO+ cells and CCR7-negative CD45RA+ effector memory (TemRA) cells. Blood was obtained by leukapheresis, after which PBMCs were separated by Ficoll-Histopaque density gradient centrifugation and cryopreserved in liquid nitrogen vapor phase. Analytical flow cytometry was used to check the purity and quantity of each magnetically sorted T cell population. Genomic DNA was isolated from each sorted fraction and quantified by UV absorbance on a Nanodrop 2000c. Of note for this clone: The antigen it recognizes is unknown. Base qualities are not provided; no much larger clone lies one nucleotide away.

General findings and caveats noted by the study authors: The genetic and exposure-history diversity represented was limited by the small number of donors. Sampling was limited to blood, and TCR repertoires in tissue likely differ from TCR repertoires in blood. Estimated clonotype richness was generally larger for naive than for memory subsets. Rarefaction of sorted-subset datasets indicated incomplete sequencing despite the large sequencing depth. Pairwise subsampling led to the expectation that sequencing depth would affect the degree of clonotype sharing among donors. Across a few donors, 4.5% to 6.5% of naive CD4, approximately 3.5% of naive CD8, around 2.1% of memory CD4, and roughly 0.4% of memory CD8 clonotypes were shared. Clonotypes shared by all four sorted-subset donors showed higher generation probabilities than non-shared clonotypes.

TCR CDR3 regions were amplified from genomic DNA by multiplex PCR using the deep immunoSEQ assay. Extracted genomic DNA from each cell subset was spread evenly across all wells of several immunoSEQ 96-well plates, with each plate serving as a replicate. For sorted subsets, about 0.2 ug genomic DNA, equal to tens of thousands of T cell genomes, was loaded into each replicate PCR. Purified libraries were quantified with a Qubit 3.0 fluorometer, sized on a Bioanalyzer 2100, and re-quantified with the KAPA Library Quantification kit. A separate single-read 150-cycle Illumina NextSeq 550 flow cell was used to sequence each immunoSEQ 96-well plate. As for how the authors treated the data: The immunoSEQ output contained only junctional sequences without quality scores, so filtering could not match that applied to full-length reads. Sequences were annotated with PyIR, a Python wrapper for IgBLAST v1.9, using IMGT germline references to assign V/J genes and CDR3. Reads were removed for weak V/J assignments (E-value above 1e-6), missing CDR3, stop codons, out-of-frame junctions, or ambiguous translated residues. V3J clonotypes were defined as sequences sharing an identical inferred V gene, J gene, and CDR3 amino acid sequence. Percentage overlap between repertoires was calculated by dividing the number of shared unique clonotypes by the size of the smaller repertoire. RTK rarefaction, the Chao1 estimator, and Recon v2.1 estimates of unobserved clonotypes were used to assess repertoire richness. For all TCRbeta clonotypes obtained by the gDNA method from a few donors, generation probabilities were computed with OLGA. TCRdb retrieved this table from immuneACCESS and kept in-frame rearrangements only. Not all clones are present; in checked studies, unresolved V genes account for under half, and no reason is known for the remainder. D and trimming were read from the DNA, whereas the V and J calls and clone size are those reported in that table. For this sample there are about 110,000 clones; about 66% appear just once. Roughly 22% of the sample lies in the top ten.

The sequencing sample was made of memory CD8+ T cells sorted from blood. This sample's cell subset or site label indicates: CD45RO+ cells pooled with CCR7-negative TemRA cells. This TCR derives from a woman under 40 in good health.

The CDR3 corresponds to CASSGRTGVDEQFF. The bases are TGTGCCAGCAGTGGGAGGACAGGGGTCGATGAGCAGTTCTTC. This chain joins TRBV6-1 to TRBJ2-1; TRBD1 lines up with 9 middle nucleotides. V loses 4 bases at its end and J loses 8 bases; junction bases beyond the gene matches: 6. Looking up the germline V gene yields CDR1 MNHNS and CDR2 SASEGT. Inclusive of the bounding cysteine and phenylalanine, the CDR3 is 14 residues long. CDR3 DNA only is kept here, 42 bases in frame from base 1.